This T cell receptor beta chain originates from a study of brain T cells in children with intractable seizures. Surgery cases with the highest brain T cell transcript signatures were chosen for sequencing. At least one anti-epileptic drug was given before surgery. Overall study results and limits: HCMV serostatus was not known, and viral specificity came from CDR3 similarity only.

Libraries were prepared by immunoSEQ multiplex PCR; TCRdb keeps only in-frame clonotypes and omits some of them. The table shows tens of thousands of clones, with approximately 94% occurring only once. This clone was found once. Antigen unknown. The sequencing used peripheral blood, collected at surgery. This TCR came from a boy aged 5 to 17 with focal cortical dysplasia and intractable seizures.

CDR3 residues: CASSEGRVLVGELFF. CDR3 coding DNA: TGTGCCAGCAGCGAGGGACGGGTTTTGGTCGGGGAGCTGTTTTTT. The chain combines TRBV2 with TRBJ2-2; perhaps D is TRBD1 or TRBD2 (5 bases each). The length of the CDR3 is 15 residues. Between the trimmed V and J ends, which lost 6 bases and 7 bases, there was a span of 18 bases. CDR1 is SNHLY and CDR2 is FYNNEI in the germline V gene.